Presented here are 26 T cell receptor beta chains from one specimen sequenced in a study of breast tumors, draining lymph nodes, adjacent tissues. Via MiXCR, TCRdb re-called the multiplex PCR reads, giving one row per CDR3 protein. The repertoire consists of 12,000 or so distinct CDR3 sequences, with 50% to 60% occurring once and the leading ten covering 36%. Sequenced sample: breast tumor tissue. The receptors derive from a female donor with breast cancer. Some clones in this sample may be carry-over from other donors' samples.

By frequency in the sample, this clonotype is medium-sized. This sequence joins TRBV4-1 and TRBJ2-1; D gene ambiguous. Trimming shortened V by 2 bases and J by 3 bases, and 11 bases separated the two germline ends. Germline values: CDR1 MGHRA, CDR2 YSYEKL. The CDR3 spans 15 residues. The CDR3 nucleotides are TGCGCCAGCAGCCAACTCGGGTCGGGCTACAATGAGCAGTTCTTC. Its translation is CASSQLGSGYNEQFF.

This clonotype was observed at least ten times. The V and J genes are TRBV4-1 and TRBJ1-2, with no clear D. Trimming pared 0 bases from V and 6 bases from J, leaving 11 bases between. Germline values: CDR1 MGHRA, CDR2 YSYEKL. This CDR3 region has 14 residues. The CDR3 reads CASSQDPGSHGYTF. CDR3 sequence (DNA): TGCGCCAGCAGCCAAGATCCGGGGTCTCATGGCTACACCTTC.

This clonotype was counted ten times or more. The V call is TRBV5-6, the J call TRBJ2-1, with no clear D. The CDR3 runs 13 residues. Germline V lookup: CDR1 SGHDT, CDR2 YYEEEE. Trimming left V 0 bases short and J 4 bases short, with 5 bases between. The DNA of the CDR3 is TGTGCCAGCAGCTTGGACCTGTACAATGAGCAGTTCTTC. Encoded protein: CASSLDLYNEQFF.

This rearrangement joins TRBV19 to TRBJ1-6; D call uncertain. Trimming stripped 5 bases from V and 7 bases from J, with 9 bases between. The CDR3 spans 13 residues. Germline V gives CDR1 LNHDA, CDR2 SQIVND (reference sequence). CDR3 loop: CASSALQNSPLHF. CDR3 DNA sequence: TGTGCCAGTAGTGCACTCCAGAATTCACCCCTCCACTTT.

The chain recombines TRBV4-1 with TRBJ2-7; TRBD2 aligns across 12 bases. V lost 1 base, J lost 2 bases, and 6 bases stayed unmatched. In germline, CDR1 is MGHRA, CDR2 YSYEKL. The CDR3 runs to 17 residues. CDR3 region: CASSQVATSGSPYEQYF. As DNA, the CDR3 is TGCGCCAGCAGCCAAGTCGCGACTAGCGGGAGCCCCTACGAGCAGTACTTC.

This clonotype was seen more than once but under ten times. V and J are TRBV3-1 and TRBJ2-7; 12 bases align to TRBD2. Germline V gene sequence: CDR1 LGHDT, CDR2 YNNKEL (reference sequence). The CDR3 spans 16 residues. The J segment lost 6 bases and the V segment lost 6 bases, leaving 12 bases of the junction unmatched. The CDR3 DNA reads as TGTGCCAGCAGGCCAGAAGGCAGGACTAGCGGGGCCGAGCAGTACTTC. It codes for CASRPEGRTSGAEQYF.

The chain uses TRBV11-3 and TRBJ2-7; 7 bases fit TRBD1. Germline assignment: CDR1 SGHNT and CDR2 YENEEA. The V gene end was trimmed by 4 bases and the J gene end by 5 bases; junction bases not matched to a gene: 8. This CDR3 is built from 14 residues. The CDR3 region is CASSSRGGADEQYF. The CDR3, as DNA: TGTGCCAGCAGCTCGAGAGGGGGCGCCGACGAGCAGTACTTC.

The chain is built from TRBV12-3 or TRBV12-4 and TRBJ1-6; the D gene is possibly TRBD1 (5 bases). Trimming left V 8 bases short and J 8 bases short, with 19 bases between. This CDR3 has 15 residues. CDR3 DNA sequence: TGTGCCAGCTGGTCTACCGGGACTGGTGATTCACCCCTCCACTTT. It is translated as CASWSTGTGDSPLHF.

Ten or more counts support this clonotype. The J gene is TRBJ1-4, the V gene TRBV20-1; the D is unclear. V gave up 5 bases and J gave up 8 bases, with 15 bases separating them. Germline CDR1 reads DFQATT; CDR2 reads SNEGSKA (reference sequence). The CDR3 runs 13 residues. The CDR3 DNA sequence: TGCAGTGCTGAGACGGCTGTTGGGGAAAAACTGTTTTTT. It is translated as CSAETAVGEKLFF.

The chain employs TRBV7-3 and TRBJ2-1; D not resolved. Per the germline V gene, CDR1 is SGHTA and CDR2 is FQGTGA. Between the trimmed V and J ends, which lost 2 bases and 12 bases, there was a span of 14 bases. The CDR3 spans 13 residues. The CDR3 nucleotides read TGTGCCAGCAGCTTAGAACCGAGACAACCGCAGTTCTTC. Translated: CASSLEPRQPQFF.

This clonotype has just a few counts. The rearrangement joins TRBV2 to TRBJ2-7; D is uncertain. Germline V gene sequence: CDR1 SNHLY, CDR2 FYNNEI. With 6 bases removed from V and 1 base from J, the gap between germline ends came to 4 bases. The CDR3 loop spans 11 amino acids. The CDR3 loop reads CASSASYEQYF. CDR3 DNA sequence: TGTGCCAGCAGCGCGTCCTACGAGCAGTACTTC.

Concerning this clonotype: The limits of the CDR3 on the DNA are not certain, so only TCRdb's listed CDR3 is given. The CDR3 spells CASSQDKGNYGYTFGSGTQYF. This chain links TRBV4-2 with TRBJ2-5; the table's D call, TRBD2, was not checked against the DNA. Including both end residues, the CDR3 is 21 amino acids long. Germline CDR1 LGHNA, CDR2 YNFKEQ.

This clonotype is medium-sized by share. The CDR3 sequence is CSAREGEETQYF. For the CDR3, the DNA is TGCAGTGCTAGAGAAGGCGAGGAGACCCAGTACTTC. The V and J genes are TRBV20-1 and TRBJ2-5; no clear D gene. This CDR3 has 12 residues. Germline CDR1 is DFQATT and CDR2 is SNEGSKA (reference sequence). The germline V and J ends were trimmed by 0 bases and 5 bases, with 7 bases remaining between them.

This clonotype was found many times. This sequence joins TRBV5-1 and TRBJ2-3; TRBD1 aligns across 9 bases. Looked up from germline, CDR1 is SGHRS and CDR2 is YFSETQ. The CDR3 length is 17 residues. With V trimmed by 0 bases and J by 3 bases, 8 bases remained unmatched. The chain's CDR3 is CASSLAPGTGWTDTQYF. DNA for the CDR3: TGCGCCAGCAGCTTGGCCCCCGGGACAGGGTGGACAGATACGCAGTATTTT.

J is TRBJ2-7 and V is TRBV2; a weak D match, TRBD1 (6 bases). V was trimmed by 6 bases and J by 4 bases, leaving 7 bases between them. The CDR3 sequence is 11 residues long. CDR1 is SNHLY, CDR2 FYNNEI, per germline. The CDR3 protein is CASSGQYEQYF. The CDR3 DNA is TGTGCCAGCAGCGGACAGTACGAGCAGTACTTC.

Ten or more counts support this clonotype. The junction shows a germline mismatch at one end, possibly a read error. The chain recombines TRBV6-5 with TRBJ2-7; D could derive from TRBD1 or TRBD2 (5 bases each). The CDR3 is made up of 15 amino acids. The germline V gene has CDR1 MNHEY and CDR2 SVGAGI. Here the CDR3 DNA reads TGTGCCAGCAGTCGGGGACGTTTGAATTCCTACGAACAGTACTTC. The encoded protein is CASSRGRLNSYEQYF.

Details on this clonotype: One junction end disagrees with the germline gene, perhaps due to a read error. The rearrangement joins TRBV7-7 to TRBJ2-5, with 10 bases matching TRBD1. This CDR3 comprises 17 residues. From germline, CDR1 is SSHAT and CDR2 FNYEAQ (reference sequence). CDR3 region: CASSLGSDRGPQETQYF. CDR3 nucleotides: TGTGCTAGCAGCTTAGGATCCGACAGGGGGCCTCAAGAGACCCAGTACTTC.

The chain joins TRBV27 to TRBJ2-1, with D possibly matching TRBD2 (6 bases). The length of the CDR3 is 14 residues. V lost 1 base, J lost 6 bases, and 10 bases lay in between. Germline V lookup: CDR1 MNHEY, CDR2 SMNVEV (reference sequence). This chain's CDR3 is CASSLLGLSNEQFF. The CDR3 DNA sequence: TGTGCCAGCAGTTTATTGGGACTTTCCAATGAGCAGTTCTTC.

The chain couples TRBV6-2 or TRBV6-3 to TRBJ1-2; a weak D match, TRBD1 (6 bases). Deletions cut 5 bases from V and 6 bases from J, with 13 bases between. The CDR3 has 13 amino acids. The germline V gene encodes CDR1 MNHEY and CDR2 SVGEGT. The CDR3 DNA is TGTGCCAGCAGTCACGGGGGGCCTAATGGCTACACCTTC. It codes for CASSHGGPNGYTF.

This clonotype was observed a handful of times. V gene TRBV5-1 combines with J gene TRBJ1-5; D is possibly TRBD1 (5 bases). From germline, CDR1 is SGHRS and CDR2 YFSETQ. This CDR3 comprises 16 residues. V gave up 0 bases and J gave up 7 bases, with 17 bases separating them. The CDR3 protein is CASSLEPPTGGQPQHF. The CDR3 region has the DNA TGCGCCAGCAGCTTGGAGCCCCCCACAGGAGGACAGCCCCAGCATTTT.

The CDR3 sequence is CASSQLSSGNTIYF. The DNA for the CDR3 is TGTGCCAGCAGCCAACTGAGCTCTGGAAACACCATATATTTT. This chain links TRBV14 with TRBJ1-3, with D hard to call. The CDR3 is made up of 14 amino acids. V was trimmed by 2 bases and J by 0 bases, leaving 5 bases between them. Germline V CDR1 and CDR2: SGHDN, FVKESK.

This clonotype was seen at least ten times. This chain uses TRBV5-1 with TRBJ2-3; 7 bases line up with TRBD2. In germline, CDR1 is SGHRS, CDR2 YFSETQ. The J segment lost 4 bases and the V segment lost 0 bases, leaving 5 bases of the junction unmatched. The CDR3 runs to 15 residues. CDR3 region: CASSLAGREPDTQYF. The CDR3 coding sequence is TGCGCCAGCAGCTTGGCTGGGCGGGAGCCAGATACGCAGTATTTT.

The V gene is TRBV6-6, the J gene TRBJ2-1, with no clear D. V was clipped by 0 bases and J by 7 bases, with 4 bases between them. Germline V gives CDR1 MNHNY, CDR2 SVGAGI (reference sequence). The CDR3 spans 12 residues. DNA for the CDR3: TGTGCCAGCAGTTACTCGGTTAATGAGCAGTTCTTC. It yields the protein CASSYSVNEQFF.

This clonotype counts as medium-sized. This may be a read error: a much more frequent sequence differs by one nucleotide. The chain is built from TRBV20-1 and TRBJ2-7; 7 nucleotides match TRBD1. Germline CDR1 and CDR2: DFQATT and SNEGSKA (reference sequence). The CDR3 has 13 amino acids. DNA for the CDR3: TGCAGTGCTAGGGACAGGTCGAACTACGCGCAGTACGTC. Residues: CSARDRSNYAQYV.

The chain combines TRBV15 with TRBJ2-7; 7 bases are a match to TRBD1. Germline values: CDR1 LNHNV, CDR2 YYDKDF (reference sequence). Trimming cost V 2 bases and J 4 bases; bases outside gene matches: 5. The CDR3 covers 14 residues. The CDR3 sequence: CATSRRTGRYEQYF. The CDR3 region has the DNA TGTGCCACCAGCAGACGGACAGGACGTTACGAGCAGTACTTC.

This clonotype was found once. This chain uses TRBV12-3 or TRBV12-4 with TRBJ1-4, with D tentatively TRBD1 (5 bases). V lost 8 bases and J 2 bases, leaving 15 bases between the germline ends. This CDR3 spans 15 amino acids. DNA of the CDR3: TGTGCCAGCCAACTGGGGGGGAAGACTAATGAAAAACTGTTTTTT. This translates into CASQLGGKTNEKLFF.